Described below is a single T cell receptor (beta chain) sequence and its context. Its antigen is undetermined. The sample originates from a study of CD8+ T cells in alopecia areata. Whole-study findings and limits: Especially in alopecia totalis/universalis, lesional scalp showed greater clonality than normal scalp did.

Investigators isolated RNA and reverse transcribed it into cDNA to act as the sequencing template. Here immunoSEQ multiplex PCR was the method, and the copy in TCRdb shows in-frame clones only, minus some. Here the sample spans 130,000 to 150,000 clones, approximately 65% being singletons. CDR3 size: 16 residues. V lost 5 bases and J lost 9, with 25 bases in between. CDR1 and CDR2 (germline): SNHLY, FYNNEI. The chain carries TRBV2 and TRBJ2-5, with D maybe TRBD1 (6 bases). Specimen: CD8+ T cells sorted from blood. This clonotype was obtained from a human donor in good health. The CDR3 loop reads CASSTGTSGEFGSQYF. The CDR3 bases are TGTGCCAGCAGTACCGGGACCTCAGGGGAATTCGGTTCCCAGTACTTC.